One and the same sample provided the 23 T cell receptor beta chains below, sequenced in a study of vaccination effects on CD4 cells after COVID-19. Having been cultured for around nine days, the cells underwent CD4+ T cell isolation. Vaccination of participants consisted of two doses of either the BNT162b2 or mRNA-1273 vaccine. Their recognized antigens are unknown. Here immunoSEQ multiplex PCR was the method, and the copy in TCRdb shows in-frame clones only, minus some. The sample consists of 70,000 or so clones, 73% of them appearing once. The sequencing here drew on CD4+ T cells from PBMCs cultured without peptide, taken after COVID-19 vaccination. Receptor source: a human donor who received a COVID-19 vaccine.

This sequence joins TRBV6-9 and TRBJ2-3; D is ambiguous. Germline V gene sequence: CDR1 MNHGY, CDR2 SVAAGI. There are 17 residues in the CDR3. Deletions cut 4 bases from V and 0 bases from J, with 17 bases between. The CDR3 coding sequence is TGTGCCAGCAGTTCCCGACGGCCGGGTCCAAGCACAGATACGCAGTATTTT. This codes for CASSSRRPGPSTDTQYF.

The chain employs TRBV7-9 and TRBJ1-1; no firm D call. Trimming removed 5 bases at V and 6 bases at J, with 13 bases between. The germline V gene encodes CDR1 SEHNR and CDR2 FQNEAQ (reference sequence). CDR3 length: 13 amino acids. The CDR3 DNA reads TGTGCCAGCAGCCCCTCCGGGTCGGCTGAAGCTTTCTTT. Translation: CASSPSGSAEAFF.

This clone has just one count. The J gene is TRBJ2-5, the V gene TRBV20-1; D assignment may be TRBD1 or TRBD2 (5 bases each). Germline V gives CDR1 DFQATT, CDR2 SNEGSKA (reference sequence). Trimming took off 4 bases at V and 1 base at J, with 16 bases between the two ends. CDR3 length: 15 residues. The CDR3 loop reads CSAIDRRTSQETQYF. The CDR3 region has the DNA TGCAGTGCTATTGATCGGAGGACATCCCAAGAGACCCAGTACTTC.

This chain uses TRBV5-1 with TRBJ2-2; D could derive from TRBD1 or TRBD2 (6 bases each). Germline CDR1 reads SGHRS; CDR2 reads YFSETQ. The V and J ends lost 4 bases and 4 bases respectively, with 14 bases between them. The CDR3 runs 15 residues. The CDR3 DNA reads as TGCGCCAGCAGCCTGAGGGGGGAGAGCACCGGGGAGCTGTTTTTT. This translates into CASSLRGESTGELFF.

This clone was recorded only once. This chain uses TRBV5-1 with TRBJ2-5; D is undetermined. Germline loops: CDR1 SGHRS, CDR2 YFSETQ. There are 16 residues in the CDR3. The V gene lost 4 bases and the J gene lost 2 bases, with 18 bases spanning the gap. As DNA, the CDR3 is TGCGCCAGCAGCCACATCGGGCATGTGGAGCAAGAGACCCAGTACTTC. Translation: CASSHIGHVEQETQYF.

The CDR3 DNA sequence: TGTGCCACCAGTGATGCTGAAGGGGAGGCAGATACGCAGTATTTT. This encodes CATSDAEGEADTQYF. The rearrangement uses TRBV24-1 and TRBJ2-3; D is perhaps TRBD2 (6 bases). Germline CDR1 and CDR2: KGHDR and SFDVKD. V dropped 3 bases and J dropped 4 bases, with 13 bases sitting between them. CDR3 length equals 15 residues.

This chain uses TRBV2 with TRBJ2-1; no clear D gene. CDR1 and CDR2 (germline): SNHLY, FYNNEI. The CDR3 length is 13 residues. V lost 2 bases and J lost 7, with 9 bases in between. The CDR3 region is CASSERQWNEQFF. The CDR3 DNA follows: TGTGCCAGCAGTGAACGTCAATGGAATGAGCAGTTCTTC.

CDR3 nucleotides: TGTGCCAGCAGCCTTATAGGAAGCTCCTACAATGAGCAGTTCTTC. It specifies CASSLIGSSYNEQFF. The gene calls are TRBV3-1 (or the pseudogene TRBV3-2) and TRBJ2-1, with unresolved D. Germline V gene sequence: CDR1 LGHDT, CDR2 YNNKEL (reference sequence). The V end was cut by 4 bases, the J end by 0 bases, with 10 bases between. The CDR3 consists of 15 residues.

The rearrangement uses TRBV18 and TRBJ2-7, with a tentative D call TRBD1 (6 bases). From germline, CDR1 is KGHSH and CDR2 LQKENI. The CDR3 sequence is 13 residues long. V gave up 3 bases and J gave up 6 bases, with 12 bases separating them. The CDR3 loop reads CASSPVQGGEQYV. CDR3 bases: TGTGCCAGCTCACCTGTACAGGGCGGCGAGCAGTACGTC.

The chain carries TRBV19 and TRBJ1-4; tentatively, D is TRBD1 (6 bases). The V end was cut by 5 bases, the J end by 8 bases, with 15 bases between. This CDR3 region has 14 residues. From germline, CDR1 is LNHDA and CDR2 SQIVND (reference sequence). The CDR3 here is CASSEGTRGEKLFF. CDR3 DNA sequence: TGTGCCAGTAGTGAGGGTACCAGGGGAGAAAAACTGTTTTTT.

The CDR3: CASRSRGNQPQHF. In DNA, the CDR3 is TGTGCCAGCAGGAGCAGGGGCAATCAGCCCCAGCATTTT. The chain recombines TRBV2 with TRBJ1-5; the D gene is possibly TRBD1 (5 bases). Trimming left V 6 bases short and J 2 bases short, with 8 bases between. Germline V gene sequence: CDR1 SNHLY, CDR2 FYNNEI. This CDR3 is 13 amino acids long.

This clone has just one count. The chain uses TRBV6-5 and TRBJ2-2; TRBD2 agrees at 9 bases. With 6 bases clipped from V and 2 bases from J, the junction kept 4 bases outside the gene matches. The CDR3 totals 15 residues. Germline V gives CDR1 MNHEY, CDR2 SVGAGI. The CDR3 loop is CASSPGTSNTGELFF. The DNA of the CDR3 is TGTGCCAGCAGCCCCGGGACTAGCAACACCGGGGAGCTGTTTTTT.

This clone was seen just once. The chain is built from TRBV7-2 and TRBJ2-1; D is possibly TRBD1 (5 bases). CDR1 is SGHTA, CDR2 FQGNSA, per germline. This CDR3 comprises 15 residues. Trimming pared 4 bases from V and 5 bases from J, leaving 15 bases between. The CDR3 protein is CASSSRVAVHNEQFF. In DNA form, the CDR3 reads TGTGCCAGCAGCTCCAGGGTAGCAGTCCACAATGAGCAGTTCTTC.

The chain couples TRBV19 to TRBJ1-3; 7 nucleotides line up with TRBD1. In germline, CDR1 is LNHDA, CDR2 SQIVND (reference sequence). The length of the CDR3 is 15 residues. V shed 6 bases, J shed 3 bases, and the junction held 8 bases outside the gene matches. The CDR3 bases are TGTGCCAGTAGGGATGACAGGGCGTTTGGAAACACCATATATTTT. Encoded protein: CASRDDRAFGNTIYF.

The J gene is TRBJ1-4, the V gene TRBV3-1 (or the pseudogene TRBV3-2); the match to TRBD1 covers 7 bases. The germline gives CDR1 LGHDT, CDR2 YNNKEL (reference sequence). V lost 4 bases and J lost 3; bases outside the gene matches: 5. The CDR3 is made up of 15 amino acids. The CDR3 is CASSLRTGSNEKLFF. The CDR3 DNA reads TGTGCCAGCAGCCTGAGGACAGGATCTAATGAAAAACTGTTTTTT.

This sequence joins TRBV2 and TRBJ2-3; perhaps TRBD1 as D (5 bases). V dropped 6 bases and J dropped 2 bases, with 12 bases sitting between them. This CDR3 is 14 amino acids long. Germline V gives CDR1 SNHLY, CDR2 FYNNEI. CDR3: CASRDDRNTDTQYF. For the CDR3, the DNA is TGTGCCAGCAGAGATGACAGAAACACAGATACGCAGTATTTT.

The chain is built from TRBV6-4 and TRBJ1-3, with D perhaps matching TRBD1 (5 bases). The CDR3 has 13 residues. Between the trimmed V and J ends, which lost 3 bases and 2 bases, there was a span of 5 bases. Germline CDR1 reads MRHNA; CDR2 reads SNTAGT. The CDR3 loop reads CASSEGAGNTIYF. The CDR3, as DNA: TGTGCCAGCAGTGAGGGGGCTGGAAACACCATATATTTT.

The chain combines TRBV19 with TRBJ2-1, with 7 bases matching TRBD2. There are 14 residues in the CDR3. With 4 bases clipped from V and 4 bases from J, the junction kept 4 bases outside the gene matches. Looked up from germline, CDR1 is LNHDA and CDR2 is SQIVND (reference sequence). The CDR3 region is CASSNPGGYNEQFF. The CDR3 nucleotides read TGTGCCAGTAGTAACCCGGGGGGTTACAATGAGCAGTTCTTC. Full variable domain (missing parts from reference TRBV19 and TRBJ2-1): DGGITQSPKYLFRKEGQNVTLSCEQNLNHDAMYWYRQDPGQGLRLIYYSQIVNDFQKGDIAEGYSVSREKKESFPLTVTSAQKNPTAFYLCASSNPGGYNEQFFGPGTRLTVL.

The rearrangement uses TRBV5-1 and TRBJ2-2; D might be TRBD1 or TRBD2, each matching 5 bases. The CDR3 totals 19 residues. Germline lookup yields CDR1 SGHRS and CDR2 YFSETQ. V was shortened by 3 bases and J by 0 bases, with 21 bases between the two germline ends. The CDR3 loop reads CASSSSRDHPFANTGELFF. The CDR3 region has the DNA TGCGCCAGCAGCTCAAGCCGGGACCACCCGTTCGCGAACACCGGGGAGCTGTTTTTT.

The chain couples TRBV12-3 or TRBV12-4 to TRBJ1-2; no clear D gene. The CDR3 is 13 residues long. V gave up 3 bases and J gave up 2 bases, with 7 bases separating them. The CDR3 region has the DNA TGTGCCAGCAGTTTGGGGATAAACTATGGCTACACCTTC. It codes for CASSLGINYGYTF.

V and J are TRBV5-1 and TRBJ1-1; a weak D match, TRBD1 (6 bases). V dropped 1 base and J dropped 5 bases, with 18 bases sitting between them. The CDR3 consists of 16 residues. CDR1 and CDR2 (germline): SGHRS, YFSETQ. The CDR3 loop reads CASSLSSRGLGTEAFF. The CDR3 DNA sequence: TGCGCCAGCAGCTTGAGTTCTCGGGGGCTGGGGACTGAAGCTTTCTTT.

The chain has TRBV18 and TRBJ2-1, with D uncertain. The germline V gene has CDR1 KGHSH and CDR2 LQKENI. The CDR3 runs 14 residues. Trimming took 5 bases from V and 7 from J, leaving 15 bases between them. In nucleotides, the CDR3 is TGTGCCAGCTCATCGCTGGCGACAAAGAATGAGCAGTTCTTC. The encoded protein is CASSSLATKNEQFF.

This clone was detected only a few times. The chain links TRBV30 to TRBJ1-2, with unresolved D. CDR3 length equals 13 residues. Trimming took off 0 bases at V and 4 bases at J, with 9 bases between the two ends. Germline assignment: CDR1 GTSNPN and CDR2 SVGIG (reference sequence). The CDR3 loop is CAWSVSRVYGYTF. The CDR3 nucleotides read TGTGCCTGGAGTGTATCACGAGTCTATGGCTACACCTTC.